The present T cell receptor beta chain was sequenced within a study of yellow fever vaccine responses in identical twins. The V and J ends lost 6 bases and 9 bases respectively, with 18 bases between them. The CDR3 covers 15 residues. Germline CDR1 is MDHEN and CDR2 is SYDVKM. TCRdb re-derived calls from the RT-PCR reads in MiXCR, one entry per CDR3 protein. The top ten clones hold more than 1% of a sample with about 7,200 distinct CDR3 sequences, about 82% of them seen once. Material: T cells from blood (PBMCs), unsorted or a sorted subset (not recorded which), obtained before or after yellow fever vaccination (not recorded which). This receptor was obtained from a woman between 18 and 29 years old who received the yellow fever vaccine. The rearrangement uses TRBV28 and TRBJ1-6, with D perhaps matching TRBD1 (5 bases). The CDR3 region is CASSTRRLRGSPLHF. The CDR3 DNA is TGTGCCAGCAGCACCCGACGGCTTAGGGGTTCACCCCTCCACTTT.